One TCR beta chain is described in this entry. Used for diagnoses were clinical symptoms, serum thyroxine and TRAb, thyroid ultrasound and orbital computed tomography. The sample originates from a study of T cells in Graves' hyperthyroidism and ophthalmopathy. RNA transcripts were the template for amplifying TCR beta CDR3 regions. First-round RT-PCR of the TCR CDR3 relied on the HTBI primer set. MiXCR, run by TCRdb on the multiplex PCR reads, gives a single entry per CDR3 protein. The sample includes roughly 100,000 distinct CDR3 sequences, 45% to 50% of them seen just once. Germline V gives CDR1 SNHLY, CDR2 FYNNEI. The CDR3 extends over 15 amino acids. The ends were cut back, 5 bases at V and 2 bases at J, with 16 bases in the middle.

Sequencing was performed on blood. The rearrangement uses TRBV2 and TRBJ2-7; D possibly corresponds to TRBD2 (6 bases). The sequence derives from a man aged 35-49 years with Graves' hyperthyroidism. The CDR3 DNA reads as TGTGCCAGCAGTTTGGAGGGAGGACTACCCTACGAGCAGTACTTC. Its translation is CASSLEGGLPYEQYF.